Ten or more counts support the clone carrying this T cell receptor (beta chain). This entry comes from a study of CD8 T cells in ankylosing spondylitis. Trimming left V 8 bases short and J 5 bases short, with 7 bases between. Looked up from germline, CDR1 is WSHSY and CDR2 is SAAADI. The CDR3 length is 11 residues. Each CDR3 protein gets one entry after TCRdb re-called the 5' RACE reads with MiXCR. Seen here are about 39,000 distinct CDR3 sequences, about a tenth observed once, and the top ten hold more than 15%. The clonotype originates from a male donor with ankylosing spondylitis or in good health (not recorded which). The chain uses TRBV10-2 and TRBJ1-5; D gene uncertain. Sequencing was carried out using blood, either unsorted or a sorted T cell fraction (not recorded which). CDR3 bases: TGCGCCAGCGGTGGGGATCAGCCCCAGCATTTT. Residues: CASGGDQPQHF.